Only a few counts were recorded for the clone carrying this T cell receptor (beta chain). Its antigen is undetermined. The source of the sample is a study of cytomegalovirus exposure and HLA in healthy donors. Study results and caveats: The classifier was said to identify cytomegalovirus status with high specificity and sensitivity. There were some V segments, including TRBV6-2 and TRBV6-3, excluded as indistinguishable. Clonal expansion, a later analysis showed, was greater in HLA-associated TCR beta chains than in equally common others.

This PCR relied on a set of 60 Vbeta primers and 13 Jbeta primers. This table comes from immunoSEQ multiplex PCR, and its TCRdb copy is limited to in-frame clones, with some not included. The sample yields 130,000 or so clones, roughly 82% seen once. The V and J ends lost 8 bases and 3 bases respectively, with 17 bases between them. Germline-derived CDR1 and CDR2 are LNHDA and SQIVND (reference sequence). The CDR3 extends over 14 amino acids. Nominally healthy donors provided the samples, though records likely missed some immune exposures. This chain links TRBV19 with TRBJ2-7, with TRBD2 as a possible D gene (5 bases). This clonotype originated in a woman between 18 and 29 years old in good health and CMV-seronegative. Sequencing was carried out using PBMCs. The CDR3, as DNA: TGTGCCAGTTCTGCGAATTGGGAGAACTACGAGCAGTACTTC. Protein: CASSANWENYEQYF.